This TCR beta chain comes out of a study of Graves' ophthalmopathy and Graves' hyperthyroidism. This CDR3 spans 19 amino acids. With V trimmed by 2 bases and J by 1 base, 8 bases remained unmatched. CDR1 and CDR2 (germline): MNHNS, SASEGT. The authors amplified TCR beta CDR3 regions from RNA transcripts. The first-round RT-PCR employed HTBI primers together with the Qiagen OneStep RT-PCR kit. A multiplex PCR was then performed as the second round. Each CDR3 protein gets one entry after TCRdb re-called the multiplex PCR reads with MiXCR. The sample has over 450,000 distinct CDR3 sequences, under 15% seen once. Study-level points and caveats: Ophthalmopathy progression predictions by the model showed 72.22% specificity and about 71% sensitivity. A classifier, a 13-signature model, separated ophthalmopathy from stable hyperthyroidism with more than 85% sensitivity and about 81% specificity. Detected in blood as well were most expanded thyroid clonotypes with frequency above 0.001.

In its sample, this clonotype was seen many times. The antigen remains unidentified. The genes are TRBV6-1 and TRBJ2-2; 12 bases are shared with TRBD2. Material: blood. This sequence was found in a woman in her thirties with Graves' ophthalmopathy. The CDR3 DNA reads TGTGCCAGCAGTGAATCCGGGACTAGCGGGTCCCTGAACACCGGGGAGCTGTTTTTT. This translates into CASSESGTSGSLNTGELFF.